Below, 32 T cell receptor beta chains from the same sample are listed, as sequenced in a study of cytomegalovirus exposure and HLA in healthy donors (TCRdb year 2017). The method was the immunoSEQ multiplex PCR assay. A mixture of 60 forward primers for TCR Vbeta segments and 13 reverse primers for TCR Jbeta segments was used in the multiplex PCR. TCRdb limited this immuneACCESS table to in-frame rearrangements with V and J called. A share of clones is missing; checked studies link under half to unresolved V genes, and the rest is unexplained. The sample table records 100,000 or so clones; under 70% of these occur just once. The ten largest account for over 2% of the sample. Sequenced sample: PBMCs. These receptors all stem from a man aged 50 or older in good health and CMV-seronegative.

This chain connects TRBV30 to TRBJ1-1; D gene ambiguous. V was pared by 4 bases and J by 1 base, with 19 bases between. Looked up from germline, CDR1 is GTSNPN and CDR2 is SVGIG (reference sequence). There are 16 residues in the CDR3. The CDR3 region has the DNA TGTGCCTGGAACCCCTCGAGTGCGGCGTGGAACACTGAAGCTTTCTTT. Translated, it gives CAWNPSSAAWNTEAFF. Full variable domain (outside the CDR3, taken from reference TRBV30 and TRBJ1-1): SQTIHQWPATLVQPVGSPLSLECTVEGTSNPNLYWYRQAAGRGLQLLFYSVGIGQISSEVPQNLSASRPQDRQFILSSKKLLLSDSGFYLCAWNPSSAAWNTEAFFGQGTRLTVV.

This clone was detected a few times. The chain joins TRBV19 to TRBJ1-5, with TRBD1 matching over 7 bases. The CDR3 is made up of 15 amino acids. Germline values: CDR1 LNHDA, CDR2 SQIVND (reference sequence). J gave up 4 bases and V 1 base, and 4 bases lay outside the gene matches. The CDR3 sequence: CASSIGQGWNQPQHF. DNA of the CDR3: TGTGCCAGTAGTATAGGACAGGGTTGGAATCAGCCCCAGCATTTT.

The rearrangement joins TRBV21-1 to TRBJ2-4; the D call of TRBD2 is as the table states it, not checked on the DNA. TRBV21-1 is recorded as a pseudogene. The CDR3 spans 17 residues. The CDR3 nucleotides are TGTGCCAGCAGCAAAGATTTCTTTTGTCGGGAAGGAGGCATTCAGTACTTC. This sequence encodes CASSKDFFCREGGIQYF.

The table lists this clone with a few counts. V is TRBV10-3 and J is TRBJ2-7, with D tentatively TRBD1 (6 bases). V lost 11 bases, J lost 4 bases, and 27 bases lay in between. Germline-derived CDR1 and CDR2 are ENHRY and SYGVKD. This CDR3 comprises 16 residues. CDR3 sequence: CAASSAKQGNIYEQYF. CDR3 in DNA: TGTGCCGCCTCTTCCGCCAAACAGGGTAATATTTACGAGCAGTACTTC.

V usage is TRBV2 and J usage is TRBJ2-3, with 9 bases fitting TRBD1. The V segment lost 6 bases and the J segment 0 bases; nucleotides outside the gene matches: 4. This CDR3 has 15 amino acids. Germline V gives CDR1 SNHLY, CDR2 FYNNEI. The CDR3 DNA reads TGTGCCAGCAGGGGGACAGGGCTTAGCACAGATACGCAGTATTTT. It encodes CASRGTGLSTDTQYF.

The chain combines TRBV2 with TRBJ1-2; D might be TRBD1 (6 bases). The CDR3 extends over 14 amino acids. Trimming removed 3 bases at V and 2 bases at J, with 10 bases between. Germline V gene data show CDR1 as SNHLY and CDR2 as FYNNEI. The CDR3 region has the DNA TGTGCCAGCAGTGACCCCGGGACAAACTATGGCTACACCTTC. Translation gives CASSDPGTNYGYTF.

The gene calls are TRBV2 and TRBJ2-7; D is uncertain. V gave up 2 bases and J gave up 4 bases, with 12 bases separating them. This CDR3 is built from 14 residues. The germline V gene encodes CDR1 SNHLY and CDR2 FYNNEI. The CDR3 region is CASSEPKSGYEQYF. The CDR3 nucleotides read TGTGCCAGCAGTGAACCAAAATCGGGTTACGAGCAGTACTTC.

J is TRBJ2-1 and V is TRBV5-1; possible D gene TRBD1, 6 bases. The CDR3 has 15 residues. Germline CDR1 and CDR2: SGHRS and YFSETQ. V shed 0 bases and J shed 3 bases, with 10 bases lying between them. The CDR3 spells CASSLGRGYYNEQFF. The CDR3 nucleotides read TGCGCCAGCAGCTTGGGCAGGGGCTACTACAATGAGCAGTTCTTC.

The chain employs TRBV7-8 and TRBJ2-5, with a weak D call TRBD1 (6 bases). There are 16 residues in the CDR3. The V and J ends lost 0 bases and 0 bases respectively, with 11 bases between them. CDR1 is SGHVS, CDR2 FQNEAQ, per germline. The DNA of the CDR3 is TGTGCCAGCAGCTTAGCCCCGACAGGCCACCAAGAGACCCAGTACTTC. Its translation is CASSLAPTGHQETQYF. The complete variable domain, with remaining parts taken from reference TRBV7-8 and TRBJ2-5, reads GAGVSQSPRYKVAKRGQDVALRCDPISGHVSLFWYQQALGQGPEFLTYFQNEAQLDKSGLPSDRFFAERPEGSVSTLKIQRTQQEDSAVYLCASSLAPTGHQETQYFGPGTRLLVL.

There are a few counts of this clone. The chain has TRBV28 and TRBJ2-5, with 9 bases fitting TRBD1. Germline V gene lookup returns CDR1 MDHEN and CDR2 SYDVKM. Trimming at V came to 5 bases and at J to 1 base, leaving 11 bases not matched to a gene. The CDR3 runs 17 residues. Here the CDR3 reads CASSGQGQGNPQETQYF. DNA for the CDR3: TGTGCCAGCAGTGGTCAAGGACAGGGGAATCCCCAAGAGACCCAGTACTTC.

The V gene is TRBV11-3, the J gene TRBJ2-3, with 7 nucleotides matching TRBD2. The CDR3 runs 16 residues. Germline V CDR1 and CDR2: SGHNT, YENEEA. The V and J ends lost 1 base and 4 bases, in that order; junction bases with no gene match: 8. The chain's CDR3 is CASSLGTRYGADTQYF. In DNA form, the CDR3 reads TGTGCCAGCAGCTTAGGGACTAGATATGGTGCAGATACGCAGTATTTT.

This clone showed up just a few times. V is TRBV5-5 and J is TRBJ1-2; D not certain. V lost 4 bases and J 3 bases, leaving 13 bases between the germline ends. CDR3 length equals 14 residues. CDR1 SGHKS and CDR2 YYEKEE come from the germline V gene (reference sequence). CDR3 bases: TGTGCCAGCAGCCCATCCGGTACGGACTATGGCTACACCTTC. Translated, it gives CASSPSGTDYGYTF. Combining the CDR3 with reference TRBV5-5 and TRBJ1-2 gives the whole variable domain DAGVTQSPTHLIKTRGQQVTLRCSPISGHKSVSWYQQVLGQGPQFIFQYYEKEERGRGNFPDRFSARQFPNYSSELNVNALLLGDSALYLCASSPSGTDYGYTFGSGTRLTVV.

The gene calls are TRBV29-1 and TRBJ2-5; a possible D gene is TRBD1 (7 bases). Trimming took off 5 bases at V and 5 bases at J, with 12 bases between the two ends. The CDR3 is 12 residues long. Germline-derived CDR1 and CDR2 are SQVTM and ANQGSEA. This CDR3 reads CSVLTGRETQYF. CDR3 nucleotide sequence: TGCAGCGTTCTGACAGGGAGGGAGACCCAGTACTTC. Based on the CDR3 plus reference TRBV29-1 and TRBJ2-5, the full variable domain is SAVISQKPSRDICQRGTSLTIQCQVDSQVTMMFWYRQQPGQSLTLIATANQGSEATYESGFVIDKFPISRPNLTFSTLTVSNMSPEDSSIYLCSVLTGRETQYFGPGTRLLVL.

This clone was seen a few times. V usage is TRBV5-5 and J usage is TRBJ2-1; 12 nucleotides align to TRBD2. J was trimmed by 10 bases and V by 3 bases; bases with no gene match: 14. The germline CDR1 and CDR2 sequences are SGHKS and YYEKEE (reference sequence). The CDR3 is 17 amino acids. CDR3 region: CASSSLAGGPLVGEQFF. Written as DNA, the CDR3 is TGTGCCAGCAGCTCGCTAGCGGGAGGGCCTCTTGTAGGGGAGCAGTTCTTC. Full variable domain (remainder filled in from reference TRBV5-5 and TRBJ2-1): DAGVTQSPTHLIKTRGQQVTLRCSPISGHKSVSWYQQVLGQGPQFIFQYYEKEERGRGNFPDRFSARQFPNYSSELNVNALLLGDSALYLCASSSLAGGPLVGEQFFGPGTRLTVL.

The chain joins TRBV5-1 to TRBJ2-5; 9 nucleotides agree with TRBD2. This CDR3 region has 15 residues. With 4 bases clipped from V and 4 bases from J, the junction kept 8 bases outside the gene matches. Germline V CDR1 and CDR2: SGHRS, YFSETQ. In DNA, the CDR3 is TGCGCCAGCAGCGTCGCGGGACTAGCCCGAGAGACCCAGTACTTC. It is translated as CASSVAGLARETQYF. Supplemented by reference TRBV5-1 and TRBJ2-5, the full variable domain reads KAGVTQTPRYLIKTRGQQVTLSCSPISGHRSVSWYQQTPGQGLQFLFEYFSETQRNKGNFPGRFSGRQFSNSRSEMNVSTLELGDSALYLCASSVAGLARETQYFGPGTRLLVL.

J is TRBJ1-1 and V is TRBV20-1; no clear D gene. Trimming stripped 3 bases from V and 4 bases from J, with 6 bases between. The V gene's germline CDR1 is DFQATT and CDR2 SNEGSKA (reference sequence). CDR3 length equals 11 residues. The CDR3 reads CSASGPTEAFF. CDR3 DNA: TGCAGTGCTAGTGGCCCCACTGAAGCTTTCTTT.

The genes are TRBV7-2 and TRBJ2-4, with 13 bases identical to TRBD2. J lost 2 bases, V lost 1 base, and 5 bases had no gene match. CDR1 is SGHTA and CDR2 is FQGNSA in the germline V gene. The CDR3 covers 18 residues. CDR3 bases: TGTGCCAGCAGCTTAGAACTAGCGGGAGGGCCGACCAAAAACATTCAGTACTTC. Protein sequence: CASSLELAGGPTKNIQYF.

V gene TRBV9 combines with J gene TRBJ1-5, with D perhaps matching TRBD1 (5 bases). The CDR3 loop spans 14 amino acids. In germline, CDR1 is SGDLS, CDR2 YYNGEE. The V end was cut by 10 bases, the J end by 4 bases, with 18 bases between. Here the CDR3 DNA reads TGTGCCCCTAGGCAGGGCGTGGGAAATCAGCCCCAGCATTTT. It is translated as CAPRQGVGNQPQHF.

The CDR3 here is CASSEALDRHSGNTIYF. The CDR3 DNA follows: TGTGCCAGCAGTGAAGCTTTGGACAGACACTCTGGAAACACCATATATTTT. The chain joins TRBV6-1 to TRBJ1-3; TRBD1 might be the D (6 bases). CDR1 and CDR2 from the germline V gene are MNHNS and SASEGT. The CDR3 spans 17 residues. The V and J ends lost 0 bases and 0 bases respectively, with 12 bases between them.

The chain carries TRBV5-1 and TRBJ2-3; TRBD2 aligns across 10 bases. The CDR3 loop spans 14 amino acids. Looked up from germline, CDR1 is SGHRS and CDR2 is YFSETQ. V dropped 2 bases and J dropped 4; count of bases not matched to a gene: 1. CDR3 protein: CASSFSGGSDTQYF. The DNA for the CDR3 is TGCGCCAGCAGCTTTAGCGGGGGGTCAGATACGCAGTATTTT.

The chain employs TRBV25-1 and TRBJ2-7, with 11 bases matching TRBD1. CDR3 length: 13 residues. Germline V gives CDR1 MGHDK, CDR2 SYGVNS. With 5 bases clipped from V and 5 bases from J, the junction kept 2 bases outside the gene matches. The CDR3 DNA reads as TGTGCCAGCAGTAGGGACAGGGGGGACGAGCAGTACTTC. Encoded protein: CASSRDRGDEQYF.

This sequence joins TRBV9 and TRBJ2-6; D perhaps matches TRBD1 (6 bases). Between the trimmed V and J ends, which lost 3 bases and 0 bases, there was a span of 19 bases. This CDR3 has 19 amino acids. Germline V lookup: CDR1 SGDLS, CDR2 YYNGEE. In nucleotides, the CDR3 is TGTGCCAGCAGCGGCGAGGGGGACAAGGTTAGCTCTGGGGCCAACGTCCTGACTTTC. This translates into CASSGEGDKVSSGANVLTF.

The J gene is TRBJ2-2, the V gene TRBV6-5, with no clear D. The CDR3 has 12 residues. The ends were cut back, 8 bases at V and 3 bases at J, with 7 bases in the middle. The germline gives CDR1 MNHEY, CDR2 SVGAGI. The CDR3 DNA sequence: TGTGCCAGCGAAGCCGACACCGGGGAGCTGTTTTTT. It encodes CASEADTGELFF.

This clone has just one count. This sequence joins TRBV6-5 and TRBJ1-2; D is unclear. Germline V lookup: CDR1 MNHEY, CDR2 SVGAGI. The CDR3 has 13 residues. V lost 6 bases to trimming and J lost 0 bases, with 8 bases between them. CDR3 protein: CASSPDSNYGYTF. The DNA for the CDR3 is TGTGCCAGCAGCCCGGACTCTAACTATGGCTACACCTTC.

This clone was found a few times. The chain links TRBV4-2 to TRBJ2-1; TRBD2 matches at 8 bases. The CDR3 consists of 14 residues. Germline V gene sequence: CDR1 LGHNA, CDR2 YNFKEQ. Trimming cost V 8 bases and J 1 base; bases outside gene matches: 4. CDR3 in DNA: TGTGCCAGCGGCCCGGGGGGGTCCTACAATGAGCAGTTCTTC. As protein: CASGPGGSYNEQFF.

The chain carries TRBV6-6 and TRBJ2-1; the D is unclear. CDR3 size: 11 residues. Per germline, CDR1 MNHNY and CDR2 SVGAGI (reference sequence). Trimming took 2 bases from V and 10 from J, leaving 6 bases between them. The CDR3 protein is CASSYAEEQFF. As DNA, the CDR3 is TGTGCCAGCAGTTACGCTGAGGAGCAGTTCTTC.

The V gene is TRBV2, the J gene TRBJ2-5; D is undetermined. The last part of the DNA fits TRBJ2-7 better; the J call may be wrong. The length of the CDR3 is 13 residues. Per the germline V gene, CDR1 is SNHLY and CDR2 is FYNNEI. This CDR3 is CASDPGPVYEQYF. The CDR3 nucleotides are TGTGCCAGCGACCCAGGTCCGGTCTACGAGCAGTACTTC.

The gene calls are TRBV27 and TRBJ1-6, with no clear D. Trimming cost V 3 bases and J 10 bases, with 16 bases left between them. The germline V gene encodes CDR1 MNHEY and CDR2 SMNVEV (reference sequence). There are 15 residues in the CDR3. The CDR3 DNA follows: TGTGCCAGCAGTTTTGCGGGGTTTTTAGGATCACCCCTCCACTTT. This gives the protein CASSFAGFLGSPLHF.

This clone was counted only a few times. The gene calls are TRBV4-3 and TRBJ2-5, with no clear D. Germline V gene lookup returns CDR1 LGHNA and CDR2 YSLEER. V was trimmed by 4 bases and J by 2 bases, leaving 14 bases between them. The CDR3 length is 15 residues. This CDR3 reads CASSRIRSAQETQYF. CDR3 nucleotide sequence: TGCGCCAGCAGCCGAATAAGGAGCGCACAAGAGACCCAGTACTTC.

The V call is TRBV4-2, the J call TRBJ1-3; 9 bases align to TRBD1. Unmatched junction bases numbered 13, after V lost 7 bases and J lost 0 bases. This CDR3 region has 18 residues. Germline V CDR1 and CDR2: LGHNA, YNFKEQ. The DNA for the CDR3 is TGTGCCAGCACCCCCGGGACAGGGACCCGAAGCTCTGGAAACACCATATATTTT. It yields the protein CASTPGTGTRSSGNTIYF.

V and J are TRBV19 and TRBJ2-2; 9 bases map to TRBD2. CDR1 and CDR2 (germline): LNHDA, SQIVND (reference sequence). The V and J ends lost 7 bases and 5 bases, in that order; junction bases with no gene match: 8. The CDR3 covers 15 residues. CDR3 region: CASTPREGSTGELFF. CDR3 bases: TGTGCCAGTACGCCGCGGGAGGGCTCTACCGGGGAGCTGTTTTTT.

The gene calls are TRBV6-1 and TRBJ2-7; TRBD2 matches 8 bases. Germline V gives CDR1 MNHNS, CDR2 SASEGT. CDR3 length: 13 residues. Trimming removed 8 bases from V and 5 bases from J; junction bases left unmatched: 8. The CDR3 reads CASGPGLVNEQYF. CDR3 bases: TGTGCCAGCGGCCCGGGACTAGTAAACGAGCAGTACTTC.